The 22 T cell receptor beta chains below all came from one sample that was sequenced in a study of post-analysis software for immune sequencing data. Study outcomes and limitations: Among a handful of TRBV segments more frequent in patients than controls were TRBV5-6, TRBV5-1 and TRBV20-1.

Built from TCR beta cDNA, the libraries had unique molecular identifiers in them. MiXCR, run by TCRdb on the PCR reads, gives a single entry per CDR3 protein. The table lists approximately 150,000 distinct CDR3 sequences, roughly 31% of them singletons. Their antigen targets remain unknown. The specimen sequenced was blood. The receptors originated from a girl between 10 and 17 years old with multiple sclerosis.

V gene TRBV12-3 or TRBV12-4 combines with J gene TRBJ1-2; no firm D call. The CDR3 contains 14 residues. V lost 1 base and J 8 bases, leaving 14 bases between the germline ends. CDR3 protein: CASSLGDRFKGYTF. The CDR3 DNA reads TGTGCCAGCAGTTTAGGAGACCGATTTAAAGGCTACACCTTC.

This clonotype showed up just a few times. The chain is built from TRBV7-2 and TRBJ2-3; TRBD2 matches at 13 bases. The CDR3 length is 18 residues. The J segment lost 2 bases and the V segment lost 5 bases, leaving 10 bases of the junction unmatched. Germline V gene data show CDR1 as SGHTA and CDR2 as FQGNSA. The CDR3 region has the DNA TGTGCCAGCAGCGCGGGACTAGCGGGGCCATCACCCACAGATACGCAGTATTTT. This codes for CASSAGLAGPSPTDTQYF.

This clonotype was recorded a few times. This CDR3 is CSVDRLAGNEQFF. The DNA for the CDR3 is TGCAGCGTGGACAGACTAGCGGGCAATGAGCAGTTCTTC. V and J are TRBV29-1 and TRBJ2-1; 10 nucleotides match TRBD2. Unmatched junction bases numbered 5, after V lost 6 bases and J lost 6 bases. Germline CDR1 reads SQVTM; CDR2 reads ANQGSEA. This CDR3 comprises 13 residues.

As to this clonotype: This sequence may be a read error, since a much larger clone differs from it by one base. The rearrangement uses TRBV20-1 and TRBJ2-1, with 12 bases aligning to TRBD2. The end of the DNA is better explained by TRBJ2-7, so the J call may be wrong. Germline lookup yields CDR1 DFQATT and CDR2 SNEGSKA (reference sequence). The CDR3 totals 15 residues. CDR3 residues: CRATSGSSPYNEQYF. In DNA form, the CDR3 reads TGCAGGGCGACTAGCGGGAGTAGCCCCTACAATGAGCAGTACTTC.

For this clonotype: A read error is possible here, since a much larger clone lies one base away. This chain uses TRBV12-3 or TRBV12-4 with TRBJ1-2; 7 nucleotides match TRBD1. V lost 6 bases to trimming and J lost 4 bases; unmatched junction nucleotides: 8. The CDR3 runs to 14 residues. The CDR3 DNA follows: TGTGCCAGCAGCGCGGCAGGGGGAGCCTATGGCTACACCTTC. The encoded protein is CASSAAGGAYGYTF.

V is TRBV5-1 and J is TRBJ2-7, with TRBD2 matching over 13 bases. The J call may be wrong; the DNA end is better matched by TRBJ2-5. Germline CDR1 is SGHRS and CDR2 is YFSETQ. The CDR3 has 16 residues. CDR3 amino acids: CASSPLLAGGRKTQYF. The CDR3 DNA reads as TGCGCCAGCAGCCCCCTACTAGCGGGGGGGCGCAAGACCCAGTACTTC.

The table lists this clonotype with many counts. The junction and the germline gene differ at one end; a read error may be behind it. This chain links TRBV7-9 with TRBJ2-1; D call uncertain. The CDR3 loop spans 12 amino acids. Germline-derived CDR1 and CDR2 are SEHNR and FQNEAQ (reference sequence). This CDR3 is CASSPYYDEQFF. CDR3 nucleotides: TGTGCCAGCAGCCCTTACTACGATGAGCAGTTCTTC.

Worth noting for this clonotype: A clone one base away is much larger, so this may be a read error. The V and J genes are TRBV12-3 or TRBV12-4 and TRBJ2-5, with 7 bases that match TRBD1. The CDR3 runs to 14 residues. With 6 bases clipped from V and 11 bases from J, the junction kept 15 bases outside the gene matches. The CDR3 DNA reads TGTGCCAGCAGCTCGGACAGGTTTTTTAATGAGCAGTACTTC. Translation: CASSSDRFFNEQYF.

This clonotype was detected many times. The rearrangement links TRBV4-1 to TRBJ1-2; no clear D. The V and J ends lost 0 bases and 5 bases respectively, with 16 bases between them. The CDR3 spans 16 residues. Germline CDR1 MGHRA, CDR2 YSYEKL. This chain's CDR3 is CASSQDLWGGGYGYTF. The CDR3 bases are TGCGCCAGCAGCCAAGATCTTTGGGGAGGTGGTTATGGCTACACCTTC.

This clonotype was seen a handful of times. The chain uses TRBV6-5 and TRBJ1-2, with D maybe TRBD1 (6 bases). Germline values: CDR1 MNHEY, CDR2 SVGAGI. V was shortened by 0 bases and J by 8 bases, with 13 bases between the two germline ends. The CDR3 length is 14 residues. CDR3 protein: CASSYSGGRGGYTF. The CDR3 DNA follows: TGTGCCAGCAGTTACTCTGGGGGGCGTGGAGGCTACACCTTC.

The chain is built from TRBV5-1 and TRBJ2-3; a possible D gene is TRBD1 (5 bases). The CDR3 contains 13 residues. The V gene's germline CDR1 is SGHRS and CDR2 YFSETQ. V was clipped by 0 bases and J by 11 bases, with 13 bases between them. The CDR3 nucleotides are TGCGCCAGCAGCTTGGCCGTAGACAGAGAGCAGTATTTT. Its translation: CASSLAVDREQYF.

Details on this clonotype: This could be a read error, since a much larger clone is one nucleotide away. The chain links TRBV6-2 or TRBV6-3 to TRBJ2-7; TRBD2 is a possible D gene (5 bases). The CDR3 extends over 11 amino acids. The germline V gene has CDR1 MNHEY and CDR2 SVGEGT. The CDR3 DNA is TGTACCACCGGTGGGAGATACGAGCAGTACTTC. It specifies CTTGGRYEQYF.

The sample holds a few counts of this clonotype. V gene TRBV20-1 combines with J gene TRBJ1-1; D gene unclear. Germline V gene sequence: CDR1 DFQATT, CDR2 SNEGSKA (reference sequence). The CDR3 spans 13 residues. Between the trimmed V and J ends, which lost 0 bases and 3 bases, there was a span of 8 bases. The CDR3 coding sequence is TGCAGTGCTAGAGACGGTTGGCACACTGAAGCTTTCTTT. It codes for CSARDGWHTEAFF.

This clonotype was seen many times. J is TRBJ2-7 and V is TRBV6-5; a weak D match, TRBD2 (6 bases). Per germline, CDR1 MNHEY and CDR2 SVGAGI. The CDR3 has 13 residues. The ends were cut back, 10 bases at V and 0 bases at J, with 13 bases in the middle. CDR3 loop: CATLRGTSYEQYF. For the CDR3, the DNA is TGTGCCACGCTGCGGGGAACCTCCTACGAGCAGTACTTC.

This clonotype was detected a few times. The V gene is TRBV4-2, the J gene TRBJ1-2; no definite D call. Germline V lookup: CDR1 LGHNA, CDR2 YNFKEQ. The CDR3 has 12 residues. V lost 5 bases and J 2 bases, leaving 6 bases between the germline ends. CDR3 DNA: TGTGCCAGCAGCGAGGGAAACTATGGCTACACCTTC. It is translated as CASSEGNYGYTF.

Details on this clonotype: Just one base apart from a much larger clone, this may be a read error. The chain has TRBV28 and TRBJ2-1; D is possibly TRBD1 (5 bases). CDR1 MDHEN and CDR2 SYDVKM come from the germline V gene. The CDR3 loop spans 14 amino acids. V lost 4 bases and J 2 bases, leaving 9 bases between the germline ends. In nucleotides, the CDR3 is TGTGCCAGCAGTTCCGAACAGGCCTACAATGAGCAGTTCTTC. It is translated as CASSSEQAYNEQFF.

This clonotype was recorded a few times. V is TRBV12-3 or TRBV12-4 and J is TRBJ1-2; D is perhaps TRBD1 (5 bases). Deletions cut 5 bases from V and 2 bases from J, with 9 bases between. The CDR3 runs to 13 residues. The CDR3 loop reads CASSPRTNYGYTF. The CDR3 DNA follows: TGTGCCAGCAGTCCCCGGACAAACTATGGCTACACCTTC.

This sequence joins TRBV5-1 and TRBJ1-2; weak D call: TRBD1 (5 bases). Germline values: CDR1 SGHRS, CDR2 YFSETQ. With 0 bases removed from V and 13 bases from J, the gap between germline ends came to 19 bases. The CDR3 consists of 14 residues. Written as DNA, the CDR3 is TGCGCCAGCAGCTTGGTCACGGCGGGGGAAGGGCGCACCTTC. It encodes CASSLVTAGEGRTF.

Many counts were recorded for this clonotype. The genes are TRBV7-2 and TRBJ2-1; D is ambiguous. The CDR3 has 15 amino acids. With 1 base removed from V and 8 bases from J, the gap between germline ends came to 15 bases. Germline V gene lookup returns CDR1 SGHTA and CDR2 FQGNSA. The CDR3 sequence is CASSLGSDTRDEQFF. DNA of the CDR3: TGTGCCAGCAGCTTAGGTTCCGATACCCGTGATGAGCAGTTCTTC.

V and J are TRBV27 and TRBJ1-5; possibly TRBD1 for D (6 bases). Trimming removed 7 bases at V and 6 bases at J, with 22 bases between. Germline V CDR1 and CDR2: MNHEY, SMNVEV (reference sequence). The CDR3 loop spans 16 amino acids. The CDR3 DNA follows: TGTGCCAGCAAACGCGAGGGGACACGCGTGGGTCAGCCCCAGCATTTT. It encodes CASKREGTRVGQPQHF.

This clonotype has ten or more counts. This CDR3 reads CASSPGLADLYNEQFF. The CDR3 DNA follows: TGTGCCAGCAGCCCCGGACTAGCGGATTTATACAATGAGCAGTTCTTC. J is TRBJ2-1 and V is TRBV2, with 10 bases that match TRBD2. Germline V gives CDR1 SNHLY, CDR2 FYNNEI. V was clipped by 6 bases and J by 4 bases; unmatched bases: 9. This CDR3 spans 16 amino acids.

The chain combines TRBV20-1 with TRBJ2-1; 10 bases agree with TRBD2. J gave up 6 bases and V 8 bases, and 10 bases lay outside the gene matches. Germline lookup yields CDR1 DFQATT and CDR2 SNEGSKA (reference sequence). The CDR3 has 14 amino acids. This chain's CDR3 is CSTTGTSVSNEQFF. In DNA, the CDR3 is TGCAGTACGACCGGGACTAGCGTATCCAATGAGCAGTTCTTC.